The 13 T cell receptor beta chains presented below share a single source sample, sequenced in a study of shared clonotypes between healthy human individuals. Method: immunoSEQ multiplex PCR; TCRdb's copy keeps in-frame clones and lacks some. This sample has roughly 490,000 clones, with 70% to 85% found just once. Sequencing was carried out using PBMCs. The receptors were sampled from a woman between 40 and 50 years old in good health. Some clones in this sample may be carry-over from other donors' samples.

The rearrangement uses TRBV19 and TRBJ1-1; no clear D gene. V shed 0 bases and J shed 5 bases, with 10 bases lying between them. CDR3 length equals 14 residues. Germline V gene lookup returns CDR1 LNHDA and CDR2 SQIVND (reference sequence). CDR3 coding DNA: TGTGCCAGTAGTATAGAATCGGGCGAGACTGAAGCTTTCTTT. Encoded protein: CASSIESGETEAFF.

The chain joins TRBV6-1 to TRBJ1-4; D remains ambiguous. The CDR3 consists of 14 residues. Trimming removed 3 bases at V and 8 bases at J, with 13 bases between. Per germline, CDR1 MNHNS and CDR2 SASEGT. The DNA of the CDR3 is TGTGCCAGCAGTGAGATGAGGGCGTGGGAAAAACTGTTTTTT. Translation: CASSEMRAWEKLFF.

With respect to this clone: This clone may be a read error of a much larger clone one base away. DNA for the CDR3: TGTGCCGGTACGCCTCGGGGAGAAGCCTACAATGAGCAGTTCTTC. As protein: CAGTPRGEAYNEQFF. This sequence joins TRBV19 and TRBJ2-1; tentative D call: TRBD2 (5 bases). Germline lookup yields CDR1 LNHDA and CDR2 SQIVND (reference sequence). The CDR3 covers 15 residues. V was pared by 11 bases and J by 2 bases, with 19 bases between.

The chain carries TRBV28 and TRBJ2-7, with a weak D call TRBD2 (6 bases). Germline V lookup: CDR1 MDHEN, CDR2 SYDVKM. V lost 5 bases, J lost 0 bases, and 17 bases lay in between. This CDR3 contains 16 residues. CDR3 amino acids: CASSLASAATSYEQYF. DNA for the CDR3: TGTGCCAGCAGTCTCGCTAGCGCGGCTACCTCCTACGAGCAGTACTTC.

The CDR3 DNA is TGTGCCAGCTCACTCGGGAGTTATACAGATACGCAGTATTTT. As protein: CASSLGSYTDTQYF. This chain connects TRBV18 to TRBJ2-3; TRBD2 might be the D (6 bases). The CDR3 spans 14 residues. Germline assignment: CDR1 KGHSH and CDR2 LQKENI. Trimming stripped 4 bases from V and 3 bases from J, with 11 bases between.

This sequence joins TRBV7-2 and TRBJ2-7, with 9 bases lining up with TRBD1. The germline V gene encodes CDR1 SGHTA and CDR2 FQGNSA. V gave up 4 bases and J gave up 1 base; unmatched junction bases: 5. This CDR3 has 15 residues. CDR3 region: CASSYAGTGSYEQYF. The CDR3 DNA is TGTGCCAGCAGCTACGCCGGGACAGGGTCCTACGAGCAGTACTTC.

J is TRBJ2-1 and V is TRBV6-6; possibly TRBD1 for D (6 bases). This CDR3 region has 16 residues. V gave up 5 bases and J gave up 5 bases, with 19 bases separating them. Germline V gene data show CDR1 as MNHNY and CDR2 as SVGAGI (reference sequence). The DNA for the CDR3 is TGTGCCAGCAGTCCCCCTGGGGGCCTACTAAACAATGAGCAGTTCTTC. It specifies CASSPPGGLLNNEQFF.

The chain has TRBV28 and TRBJ1-5, with 9 bases that match TRBD1. The CDR3 runs to 15 residues. Germline V lookup: CDR1 MDHEN, CDR2 SYDVKM. With V trimmed by 7 bases and J by 0 bases, 4 bases remained unmatched. Here the CDR3 reads CASTPTGGSNQPQHF. CDR3 bases: TGTGCCAGCACCCCGACAGGGGGTAGCAATCAGCCCCAGCATTTT.

This clone showed up just a few times. V is TRBV5-1 and J is TRBJ1-3; D is uncertain. The length of the CDR3 is 16 residues. Germline V gene lookup returns CDR1 SGHRS and CDR2 YFSETQ. Deletions cut 1 base from V and 0 bases from J, with 11 bases between. This chain's CDR3 is CASSLLTGGSGNTIYF. The DNA of the CDR3 is TGCGCCAGCAGCTTGCTTACGGGAGGCTCTGGAAACACCATATATTTT. Together with reference TRBV5-1 and TRBJ1-3, the CDR3 gives the full variable domain: KAGVTQTPRYLIKTRGQQVTLSCSPISGHRSVSWYQQTPGQGLQFLFEYFSETQRNKGNFPGRFSGRQFSNSRSEMNVSTLELGDSALYLCASSLLTGGSGNTIYFGEGSWLTVV.

Only one count was recorded for this clone. In the same sample, other DNA sequences code for this CDR3. The chain has TRBV11-2 and TRBJ1-1; TRBD1 agrees at 7 bases. Per the germline V gene, CDR1 is SGHAT and CDR2 is FQNNGV. The V segment lost 2 bases and the J segment 5 bases; nucleotides outside the gene matches: 2. This CDR3 has 13 residues. CDR3 amino acids: CASSLRGRTEAFF. The DNA for the CDR3 is TGTGCCAGCAGCTTAAGGGGGCGAACTGAAGCTTTCTTT. Complete variable domain (other parts from reference TRBV11-2 and TRBJ1-1): EAGVAQSPRYKIIEKRQSVAFWCNPISGHATLYWYQQILGQGPKLLIQFQNNGVVDDSQLPKDRFSAERLKGVDSTLKIQPAKLEDSAVYLCASSLRGRTEAFFGQGTRLTVV.

The V and J genes are TRBV28 and TRBJ2-1; 10 bases align to TRBD2. Germline V CDR1 and CDR2: MDHEN, SYDVKM. Germline trimming cut 4 bases from V and 1 base from J; bases unmatched to any gene: 10. CDR3 size: 18 residues. The CDR3 bases are TGTGCCAGCAGTTCCCTTGGGGCTAGCGGGAGTTCCTACAATGAGCAGTTCTTC. This codes for CASSSLGASGSSYNEQFF. Supplemented by reference TRBV28 and TRBJ2-1, the full variable domain reads DVKVTQSSRYLVKRTGEKVFLECVQDMDHENMFWYRQDPGLGLRLIYFSYDVKMKEKGDIPEGYSVSREKKERFSLILESASTNQTSMYLCASSSLGASGSSYNEQFFGPGTRLTVL.

The chain joins TRBV5-1 to TRBJ1-2, with D unresolved. The V end lost 2 bases, the J end lost 1 base, and 6 bases lay between the germline ends. Per germline, CDR1 SGHRS and CDR2 YFSETQ. CDR3 size: 13 residues. This CDR3 reads CASSFDRNYGYTF. Written as DNA, the CDR3 is TGCGCCAGCAGCTTTGATCGTAACTATGGCTACACCTTC.

The table lists this clone with a few counts. This CDR3 reads CASSLSRDTQYF. The CDR3 nucleotides are TGTGCCAGCAGCTTAAGTAGGGATACGCAGTATTTT. The gene calls are TRBV7-9 and TRBJ2-3, with no clear D. The germline gives CDR1 SEHNR, CDR2 FQNEAQ (reference sequence). Trimming removed 2 bases at V and 6 bases at J, with 6 bases between. There are 12 residues in the CDR3.